A selection of T cell receptor beta chains follows, all from one sample in a study of early T cells in non-severe SARS-CoV-2 infection. TCRdb independently ran MiXCR on the 5' RACE reads; one entry per CDR3 protein. The sample lists tens of thousands of distinct CDR3 sequences, roughly 12% occurring once. The specimen sequenced was whole blood. The receptors come from an adult who was a healthcare worker with PCR-confirmed SARS-CoV-2 infection or an uninfected control (not recorded which). Each CDR3 is given with its conserved first and last residue. The D gene is left open where the match is weak. Clone size, where shown, is once, few, many, or a class for clones that have expanded.

V: TRBV28
J: TRBJ2-7
D: .
length: 15
size: .
CDR3: CASSFLQGGRQEQYF
DNA: TGTGCCAGCAGTTTCCTACAGGGGGGGAGACAAGAGCAGTACTTC

V: TRBV29-1
J: TRBJ2-1
D: TRBD2
length: 13
size: many
CDR3: CSVGLAGGDEQFF
DNA: TGCAGCGTGGGACTAGCGGGAGGGGATGAGCAGTTCTTC

V: TRBV14
J: TRBJ2-7
D: .
length: 13
size: many
CDR3: CASSQDMDGEQYF
DNA: TGTGCCAGCAGCCAAGATATGGACGGCGAGCAGTACTTC

V: TRBV3-1
J: TRBJ2-7
D: TRBD1
length: 14
size: many
CDR3: CASSRGQEVNEQYF
DNA: TGTGCCAGCAGCCGGGGACAGGAAGTGAACGAGCAGTACTTC

V: TRBV6-4
J: TRBJ1-2
D: TRBD1
length: 17
size: many
CDR3: CASSDPIQGANNYGYTF
DNA: TGTGCCAGCAGTGACCCGATACAGGGGGCAAATAACTATGGCTACACCTTC

V: TRBV28
J: TRBJ1-4
D: .
length: 15
size: .
CDR3: CASSGRPRGGEKLFF
DNA: TGTGCCAGCAGTGGCCGCCCCAGGGGCGGAGAAAAACTGTTTTTT

V: TRBV5-6
J: TRBJ1-5
D: .
length: 15
size: .
CDR3: CASSEKGRLNQPQHF
DNA: TGTGCCAGCAGCGAGAAGGGACGGTTAAATCAGCCCCAGCATTTT

V: TRBV2
J: TRBJ2-7
D: .
length: 15
size: .
CDR3: CASSESLGTGYEQYF
DNA: TGTGCCAGCAGTGAATCTCTGGGGACGGGCTACGAGCAGTACTTC

V: TRBV7-8
J: TRBJ1-1
D: .
length: 11
size: .
CDR3: CASSLRAEAFF
DNA: TGTGCCAGCAGCTTAAGGGCTGAAGCTTTCTTT

V: TRBV25-1
J: TRBJ2-5
D: TRBD2
length: 14
size: many
CDR3: CASSEAGGQETQYF
DNA: TGTGCCAGCAGTGAAGCGGGAGGCCAAGAGACCCAGTACTTC

V: TRBV7-2
J: TRBJ2-1
D: TRBD2
length: 18
size: few
CDR3: CASSLYPSTSGRVNEQFF
DNA: TGTGCCAGCAGCTTATACCCTTCGACTAGCGGGAGGGTCAATGAGCAGTTCTTC